These 13 T cell receptor beta chains came from one sample sequenced in a study of T cell responses to AZD1222 COVID-19 vaccine. Generated by immunoSEQ multiplex PCR, the TCRdb table keeps only in-frame clones and is missing some. This sample has about 140,000 clones, with approximately 90% found just once. Sequencing used peripheral blood, obtained on day 0 of AZD1222 vaccination. These receptors were taken from an adult in good health.

This clone has a single count. The rearrangement uses TRBV18 and TRBJ2-2; D is unclear. V lost 2 bases and J 1 base, leaving 5 bases between the germline ends. This CDR3 comprises 14 residues. From germline, CDR1 is KGHSH and CDR2 LQKENI. CDR3 DNA sequence: TGTGCCAGCTCACCAGACTTGAACACCGGGGAGCTGTTTTTT. This codes for CASSPDLNTGELFF.

This clone was detected only once. The chain joins TRBV13 to TRBJ2-7; 8 bases map to TRBD1. CDR1 is PRHDT, CDR2 FYEKMQ, per germline (reference sequence). There are 14 residues in the CDR3. J was trimmed by 4 bases and V by 0 bases; bases with no gene match: 2. The CDR3 bases are TGTGCCAGCAGCTTAGGGCAGGGGGCTTACGAGCAGTACTTC. Translation gives CASSLGQGAYEQYF.

This clone was seen just once. This chain joins TRBV11-2 and TRBJ1-3; possible D gene TRBD1, 6 bases. V was clipped by 5 bases and J by 4 bases, with 27 bases between them. CDR3 length: 19 residues. Germline CDR1 is SGHAT and CDR2 is FQNNGV. CDR3 coding DNA: TGTGCCAGCAGCCGTATTAGGGGGTCGAGGGCCTTGGGAGGAAACACCATATATTTT. Its protein product is CASSRIRGSRALGGNTIYF.

The gene calls are TRBV5-5 and TRBJ2-5; 11 positions agree with TRBD1. Germline trimming cut 4 bases from V and 4 bases from J; bases unmatched to any gene: 9. There are 16 residues in the CDR3. Germline assignment: CDR1 SGHKS and CDR2 YYEKEE (reference sequence). CDR3: CASSIRTGGFGETQYF. DNA of the CDR3: TGTGCCAGCAGCATCCGGACAGGGGGCTTCGGAGAGACCCAGTACTTC.

This chain joins TRBV2 and TRBJ2-7; TRBD1 might be the D (6 bases). CDR3 length: 14 residues. Germline loops: CDR1 SNHLY, CDR2 FYNNEI. V was cut by 6 bases and J by 3 bases, with 15 bases left in between. DNA of the CDR3: TGTGCCAGCAGACCGAGGGGGTTCGGCTACGAGCAGTACTTC. Translating gives CASRPRGFGYEQYF. The full variable domain, completed using reference TRBV2 and TRBJ2-7, is EPEVTQTPSHQVTQMGQEVILRCVPISNHLYFYWYRQILGQKVEFLVSFYNNEISEKSEIFDDQFSVERPDGSNFTLKIRSTKLEDSAMYFCASRPRGFGYEQYFGPGTRLTVT.

V usage is TRBV11-3 and J usage is TRBJ1-3; D unclear. The germline CDR1 and CDR2 sequences are SGHNT and YENEEA. The germline V and J ends were trimmed by 1 base and 4 bases, with 8 bases remaining between them. The CDR3 loop spans 14 amino acids. The CDR3 DNA is TGTGCCAGCAGCTTAGCCGGGCACGGAAACACCATATATTTT. Encoded protein: CASSLAGHGNTIYF.

The V gene is TRBV5-1, the J gene TRBJ2-1; D is perhaps TRBD2 (5 bases). Trimming took off 3 bases at V and 0 bases at J, with 10 bases between the two ends. CDR3 length: 15 amino acids. The V gene's germline CDR1 is SGHRS and CDR2 YFSETQ. The DNA of the CDR3 is TGCGCCAGCAGCTGGGGAGCGTTCTCCTACAATGAGCAGTTCTTC. Protein sequence: CASSWGAFSYNEQFF.

V is TRBV27 and J is TRBJ2-1; no definite D call. The germline V gene encodes CDR1 MNHEY and CDR2 SMNVEV (reference sequence). CDR3 length: 15 residues. V was cut by 7 bases and J by 1 base, with 14 bases left in between. Here the CDR3 reads CASTPLGPSYNEQFF. The CDR3, as DNA: TGTGCCAGCACCCCCCTAGGCCCGTCCTACAATGAGCAGTTCTTC.

V usage is TRBV6-4 and J usage is TRBJ2-2, with 7 bases identical to TRBD1. This CDR3 has 15 amino acids. J lost 3 bases, V lost 4 bases, and 5 bases had no gene match. Germline V gene data show CDR1 as MRHNA and CDR2 as SNTAGT. CDR3 sequence: CASSAGTEHTGELFF. The DNA for the CDR3 is TGTGCCAGCAGTGCAGGGACAGAGCACACCGGGGAGCTGTTTTTT.

This chain links TRBV27 with TRBJ2-3; 11 bases agree with TRBD1. J gave up 5 bases and V 5 bases, and 9 bases lay outside the gene matches. This CDR3 is built from 16 residues. The germline gives CDR1 MNHEY, CDR2 SMNVEV (reference sequence). The CDR3 DNA follows: TGTGCCAGCAGTCCCCGGGACAGGGGGTCTTTAGATACGCAGTATTTT. This encodes CASSPRDRGSLDTQYF.

The chain combines TRBV6-5 with TRBJ1-2; D might be TRBD1 (6 bases). The CDR3 totals 14 residues. The germline CDR1 and CDR2 sequences are MNHEY and SVGAGI. V lost 5 bases and J 2 bases, leaving 12 bases between the germline ends. This CDR3 reads CASSKTGTNYGYTF. In DNA, the CDR3 is TGTGCCAGCAGTAAAACAGGGACAAACTATGGCTACACCTTC.

The chain joins TRBV28 to TRBJ1-2; D uncertain. The CDR3 runs to 13 residues. The germline V and J ends were trimmed by 3 bases and 2 bases, with 7 bases remaining between them. Germline CDR1 MDHEN, CDR2 SYDVKM. The chain's CDR3 is CASSLTQNYGYTF. CDR3 nucleotides: TGTGCCAGCAGTTTGACACAGAACTATGGCTACACCTTC.

This rearrangement joins TRBV7-3 to TRBJ1-2, with D tentatively TRBD1 (5 bases). CDR1 and CDR2 from the germline V gene are SGHTA and FQGTGA. V dropped 7 bases and J dropped 8 bases, with 17 bases sitting between them. CDR3 length: 13 amino acids. The CDR3, as DNA: TGTGCCAGCACCCGCGGAGGGGACGGGGGCTACACCTTC. Translating gives CASTRGGDGGYTF.